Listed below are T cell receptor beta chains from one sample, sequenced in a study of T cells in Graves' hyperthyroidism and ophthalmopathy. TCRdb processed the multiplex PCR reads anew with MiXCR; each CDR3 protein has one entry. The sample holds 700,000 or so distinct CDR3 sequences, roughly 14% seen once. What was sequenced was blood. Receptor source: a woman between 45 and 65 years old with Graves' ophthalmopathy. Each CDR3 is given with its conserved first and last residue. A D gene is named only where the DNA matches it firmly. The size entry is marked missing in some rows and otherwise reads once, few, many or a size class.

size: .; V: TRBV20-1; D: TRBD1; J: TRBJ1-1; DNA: TGCAGTGCTAGTAGATATGGACAGGGGTTGATTGAAGCTTTCTTT; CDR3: CSASRYGQGLIEAFF
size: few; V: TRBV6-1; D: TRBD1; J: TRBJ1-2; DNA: TGTGCCAGCAGGGGAAGCGGGACAGCCTATGGCTACACCTTC; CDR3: CASRGSGTAYGYTF
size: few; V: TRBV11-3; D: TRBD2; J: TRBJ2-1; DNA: TGTGCCAGCAGCTCCGGGACTAGCGGGAGGAGCTCCTACAATGAGCAGTTCTTC; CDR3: CASSSGTSGRSSYNEQFF
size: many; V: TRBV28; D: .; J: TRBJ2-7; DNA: TGTGCCAGCAGTTTCAGCAGGGCCTCCTACGAGCAGTACTTC; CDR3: CASSFSRASYEQYF
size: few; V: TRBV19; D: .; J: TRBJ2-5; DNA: TGTGCCAGTTCGACAAGGCTCCAAGAGACCCAGTACTTC; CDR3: CASSTRLQETQYF
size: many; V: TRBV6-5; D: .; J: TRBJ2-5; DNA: TGTGCCAGCAGTTACTCCCCGTTCGGGCAAGGGGAGACCCAGTACTTC; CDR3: CASSYSPFGQGETQYF
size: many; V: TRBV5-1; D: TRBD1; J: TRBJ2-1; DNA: TGCGCCAGCAGCACCGACGGGACAGGGTTCGATGAGCAGTTCTTC; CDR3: CASSTDGTGFDEQFF
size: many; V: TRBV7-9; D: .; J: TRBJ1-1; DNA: TGTGCCAGCAGCTTGGACGGAGGGGTGAACACTGAAGCTTTCTTT; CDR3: CASSLDGGVNTEAFF
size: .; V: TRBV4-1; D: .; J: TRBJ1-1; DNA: TGCGCCAGCAGCCAAGTTGGTACCCCTCGTGAAGCTTTCTTT; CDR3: CASSQVGTPREAFF
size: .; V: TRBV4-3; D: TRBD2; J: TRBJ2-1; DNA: TGCGCCAGCAGCCAAGCTCTAGCGGGTAGTTCCTACAATGAGCAGTTCTTC; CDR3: CASSQALAGSSYNEQFF
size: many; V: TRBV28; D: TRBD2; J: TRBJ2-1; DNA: TGTGCCAGCAGCCTACGGCTCTGGACTAGCGGGACCAGCTCCTACAATGAGCAGTTCTTC; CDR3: CASSLRLWTSGTSSYNEQFF
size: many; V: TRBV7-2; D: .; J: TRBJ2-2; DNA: TGTGCCAGCAGCCGCGAACTAGTGGTCGGGGAGCTGTTTTTT; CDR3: CASSRELVVGELFF
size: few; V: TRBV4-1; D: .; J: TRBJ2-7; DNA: TGCGCCAGCAGCCAACTAACAGTAAGAGCCTACGAGCAGTACTTC; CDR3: CASSQLTVRAYEQYF
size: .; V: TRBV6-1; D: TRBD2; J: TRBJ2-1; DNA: TGTGCCAGCAGTCAGATAGCGGGAAGGGACAATGAGCAGTTCTTC; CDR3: CASSQIAGRDNEQFF
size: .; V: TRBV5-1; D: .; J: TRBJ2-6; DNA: TGCGCCAGCAGCCCGACCCCCGGAGATTCTGGGGCCAACGTCCTGATTTTC; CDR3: CASSPTPGDSGANVLIF
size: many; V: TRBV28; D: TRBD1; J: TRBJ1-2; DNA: TGTGCCAGCACTTGGGGGACAGGGGTAATATCTAACTATGGCTACACCTTC; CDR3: CASTWGTGVISNYGYTF
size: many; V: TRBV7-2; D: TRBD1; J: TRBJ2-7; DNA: TGTGCCAGCAGCACGGCCGGGACAGGTCCCCACGAGCAGTACTTC; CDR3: CASSTAGTGPHEQYF
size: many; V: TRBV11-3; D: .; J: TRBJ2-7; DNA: TGTGCCAGCAGCTTCACCGTAACACTAGTTACCTACGAGCAGTACTTC; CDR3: CASSFTVTLVTYEQYF
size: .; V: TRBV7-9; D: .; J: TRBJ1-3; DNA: TGTGCCAGCAGCTCGGGACACTCTAGCTCTGGAAACACCATATATTTT; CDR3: CASSSGHSSSGNTIYF
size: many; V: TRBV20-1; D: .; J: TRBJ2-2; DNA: TGCAGTGTCTGGAACACCGGGGAGCTGTTTTTT; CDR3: CSVWNTGELFF
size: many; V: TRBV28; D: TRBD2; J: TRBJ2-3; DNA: TGTGCCAGCAGTCCGGGACTAGCCCAAGATACGCAGTATTTT; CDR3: CASSPGLAQDTQYF
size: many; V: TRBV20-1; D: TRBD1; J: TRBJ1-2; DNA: TGCAGTACTCATCAACCGGGACAGGGCTATGGCTACACCTTC; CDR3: CSTHQPGQGYGYTF
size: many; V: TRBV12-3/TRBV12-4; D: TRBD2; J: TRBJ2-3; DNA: TGTGCCAGCAGTTTAAGGTCTAGCGGGAGCGATACGCAGTATTTT; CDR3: CASSLRSSGSDTQYF
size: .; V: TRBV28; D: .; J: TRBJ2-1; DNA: TGTGCCAGCAGTCCGCATATAGGGAGCTCCTACAATGAGCAGTTCTTC; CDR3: CASSPHIGSSYNEQFF
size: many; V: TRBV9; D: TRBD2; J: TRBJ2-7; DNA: TGTGCCAGCAGCCCTCAGACTAGCACCTACGAGCAGTACTTC; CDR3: CASSPQTSTYEQYF
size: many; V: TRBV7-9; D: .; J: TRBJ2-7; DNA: TGTGCCAGCAGCTTATCAGTGAACGAGCAGTACTTC; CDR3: CASSLSVNEQYF
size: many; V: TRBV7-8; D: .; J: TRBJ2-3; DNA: TGTGCCAGCAGCTTAGGGTCCGGTACAGATACGCAGTATTTT; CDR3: CASSLGSGTDTQYF
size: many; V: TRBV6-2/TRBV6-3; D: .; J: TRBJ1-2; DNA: TGTGCCAGCAGTCCCCGGCCCAACTATGGCTACACCTTC; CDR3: CASSPRPNYGYTF
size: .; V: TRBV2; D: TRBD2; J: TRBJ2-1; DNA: TGTGCCAGCAGTGAACAGGGACTAGCGGGAGCCAATGAGCAGTTCTTC; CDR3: CASSEQGLAGANEQFF
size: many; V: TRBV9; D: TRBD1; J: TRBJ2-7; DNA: TGTGCCAGCAATCCGACAGGGGGGAACTCCTACGAGCAGTACTTC; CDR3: CASNPTGGNSYEQYF
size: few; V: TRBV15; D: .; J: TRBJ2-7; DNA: TGTGCCACCAGCAGAGAAGGTTTAAAGGGGGTCGAGCAGTACTTC; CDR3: CATSREGLKGVEQYF
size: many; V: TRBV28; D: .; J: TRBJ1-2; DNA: TGTGCCAGCAGTTCGTCGGGGCCGCCCTATGGCTACACCTTC; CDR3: CASSSSGPPYGYTF
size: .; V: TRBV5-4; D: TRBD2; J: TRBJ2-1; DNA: TGTGCCAGCAACCGGGGGGTTGCGGGATACAATGAGCAGTTCTTC; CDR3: CASNRGVAGYNEQFF
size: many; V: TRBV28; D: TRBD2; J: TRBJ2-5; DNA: TGTGCCAGCAGCTTAGCGGGAGTGGAGGAGACCCAGTACTTC; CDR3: CASSLAGVEETQYF
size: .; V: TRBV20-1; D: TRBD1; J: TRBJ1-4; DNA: TGCAGTGCTAGACCAGGGACAGGAAAGAATGAAAAACTGTTTTTT; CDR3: CSARPGTGKNEKLFF
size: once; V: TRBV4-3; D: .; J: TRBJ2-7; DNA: TGCGCCAGCAGCCGACCGGGACCCCAGTCCTACGAGCAGTACTTC; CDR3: CASSRPGPQSYEQYF
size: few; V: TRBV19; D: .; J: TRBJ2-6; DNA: TGTGCCAGTAGTTTTCTACAGGGAGGTGGGGCCAACGTCCTGACTTTC; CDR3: CASSFLQGGGANVLTF
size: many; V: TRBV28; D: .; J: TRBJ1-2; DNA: TGTGCCAGCAGTTTCAACAGTGTCTATGGCTACACCTTC; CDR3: CASSFNSVYGYTF
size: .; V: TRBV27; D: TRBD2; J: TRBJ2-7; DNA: TGTGCCAGCAGTTTATCGAGCACTAGCGGACAACTTTTCCTCTACGAGCAGTACTTC; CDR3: CASSLSSTSGQLFLYEQYF
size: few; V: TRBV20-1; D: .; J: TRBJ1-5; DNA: TGCAGTGCTAGGGGGGGGGGCGGTCAGCCCCAGCATTTT; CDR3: CSARGGGGQPQHF
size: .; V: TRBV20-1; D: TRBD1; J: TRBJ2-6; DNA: TGCAGTGCTAGAGATGGGACAGGGGTTGCTGGGGCCAACGTCCTGACTTTC; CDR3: CSARDGTGVAGANVLTF
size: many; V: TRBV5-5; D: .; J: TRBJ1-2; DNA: TGTGCCAGCAGAAAGCCCGGGCAAAACCTTTATGGCTACACCTTC; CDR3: CASRKPGQNLYGYTF
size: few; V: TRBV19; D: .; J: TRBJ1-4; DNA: TGTGCCAGTAGGCAAGGGACGGAAAATGAAAAACTGTTTTTT; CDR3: CASRQGTENEKLFF
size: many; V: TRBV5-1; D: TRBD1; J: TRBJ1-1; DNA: TGCGCCAGCAGCTTGGCAAGGGACAGACTGAACACTGAAGCTTTCTTT; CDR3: CASSLARDRLNTEAFF
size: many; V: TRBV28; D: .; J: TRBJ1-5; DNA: TGTGCCAGCAGTTTTGTGGGGATCCCGCGCGGAGCCCAGCCCCAGCATTTT; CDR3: CASSFVGIPRGAQPQHF